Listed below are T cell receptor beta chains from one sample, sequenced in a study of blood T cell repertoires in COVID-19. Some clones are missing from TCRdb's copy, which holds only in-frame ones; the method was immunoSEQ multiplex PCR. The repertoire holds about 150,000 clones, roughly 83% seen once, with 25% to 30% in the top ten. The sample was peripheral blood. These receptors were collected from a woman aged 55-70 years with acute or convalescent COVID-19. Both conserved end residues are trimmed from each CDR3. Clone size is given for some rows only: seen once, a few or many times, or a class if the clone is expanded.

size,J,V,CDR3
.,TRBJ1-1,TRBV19,ASSIQAGYTEAF
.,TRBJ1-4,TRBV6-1,ASSESLDREKLF
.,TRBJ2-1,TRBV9,ASSQGELAGRYNEQF
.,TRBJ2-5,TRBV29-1,SVVGQGNQETQY
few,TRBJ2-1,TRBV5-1,ASSFTGDSYNEQF
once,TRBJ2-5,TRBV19,ASSKGRRGETQY
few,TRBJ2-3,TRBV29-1,SVSRGELTDTQY
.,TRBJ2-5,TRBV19,ASSIFPGGIQETQY
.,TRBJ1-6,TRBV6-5,ASSFWTGAGNSPLH
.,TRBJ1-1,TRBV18,ASSGTGSTEAF
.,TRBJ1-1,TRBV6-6,ASSYGGYMNTEAF
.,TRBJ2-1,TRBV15,ATSNLGQGAGNEQF
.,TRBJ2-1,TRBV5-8,ASSLGGTGFYNEQF
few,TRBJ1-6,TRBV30,AWSVRVFGNSPLH
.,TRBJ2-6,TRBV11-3,ASSTGTGAGANVLT
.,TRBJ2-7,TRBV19,ASSFDGPGDYEQY
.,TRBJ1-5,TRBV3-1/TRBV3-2,ASSQEQGQQPQH
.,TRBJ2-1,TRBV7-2,ASSFSRTLNEQF
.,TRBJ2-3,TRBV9,ASSPDRGFTDTQY
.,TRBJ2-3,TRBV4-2,ASSQGGGATTDTQY
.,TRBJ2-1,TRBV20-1,SARRANEQF
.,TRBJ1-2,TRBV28,VSRIQGFDGYT
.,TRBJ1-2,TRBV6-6,ASSPLSGGAGGYT
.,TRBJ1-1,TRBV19,ASSGLREAF
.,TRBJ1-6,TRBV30,AWSHNNSPLH
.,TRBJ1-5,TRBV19,AATRQVGVNQPQH
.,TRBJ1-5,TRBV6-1,ASSEVGVGLAGNQPQH
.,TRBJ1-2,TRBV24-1,ATSADRNYGYT
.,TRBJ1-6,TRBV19,ASSAQGANSPLH
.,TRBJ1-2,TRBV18,ASSPLRTDNYGYT
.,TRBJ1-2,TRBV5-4,ASSSGTVSNYGYT
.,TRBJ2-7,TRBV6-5,ASSYAAGASYEQY
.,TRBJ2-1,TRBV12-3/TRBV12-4,ASRDLQAEQF
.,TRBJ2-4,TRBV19,ASTPRDIKNIQY
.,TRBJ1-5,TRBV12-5,ASVSDRGFQPQH
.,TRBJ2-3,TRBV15,ATRAGLERTDTQY
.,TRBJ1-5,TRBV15,ATSRGERAPQPLSNQPQH
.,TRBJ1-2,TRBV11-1,ASSQLRVGGYT
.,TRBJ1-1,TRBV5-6,ASSWTGLPEAF
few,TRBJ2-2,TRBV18,ASSEGSDPNTGELF
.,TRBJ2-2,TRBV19,ASSITGVDTGELF
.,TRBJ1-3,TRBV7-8,ASSLFSQGNGNTIY
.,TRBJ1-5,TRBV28,ASSSPHGTGSNQPQH
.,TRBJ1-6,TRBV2,ASSPVGQVNSPLH
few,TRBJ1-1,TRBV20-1,KSFMNTEAF
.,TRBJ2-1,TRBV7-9,ASSLGQTYNEQF